This T cell receptor (beta chain) was sequenced in a study of regulatory T cells in long-lasting Graves disease. The wider study: Graves' disease counted as persistent after over 5 years of antithyroid drugs with positive TSH receptor antibodies.

Specified time point: persistent/refractory GD, antithyroid drugs over 5 years with positive TRAb. Making the TCR library involved RNA that had been extracted from PBMCs. Relying on iRepertoire HTBI primers and Arm-PCR of CDR3 regions, the team built TCR beta libraries. TCRdb re-analysed the multiplex PCR reads in MiXCR, keeping a single row per CDR3 protein. The sample records 450,000 or so distinct CDR3 sequences, less than 25% being singletons. The source material was peripheral blood mononuclear cells (PBMCs), sampled when the disease was refractory, from a patient treated with antithyroid drugs. This receptor was obtained from a female donor with Graves disease.

The CDR3 coding sequence is TGTGCCAGCAGCCCGGGGAGGCTAGGGGGTGAGCAGTTCTTC. Residues: CASSPGRLGGEQFF. The chain combines TRBV7-3 with TRBJ2-1, with D possibly being TRBD1 or TRBD2 (6 bases each). The V gene's germline CDR1 is SGHTA and CDR2 FQGTGA. Deletions cut 5 bases from V and 9 bases from J, with 17 bases between. The length of the CDR3 is 14 residues.